Listed below are T cell receptor beta chains from one sample, sequenced in a study of blood T cell repertoires in COVID-19. Repertoires were generated with immunoSEQ multiplex PCR, while TCRdb's copy carries only in-frame clones and drops some. The sample shows 300,000 to 350,000 clones, roughly 90% of them seen only once. Sequencing was done on a sample of peripheral blood. The receptors were gathered from a man aged 25-40 years with COVID-19, enrolled during active disease. The CDR3 runs from the conserved cysteine through the conserved F or W. D genes are given only for firm matches. For some rows the clone size is stated as once, few or many, or as a class when expanded; others skip it.

TRBJ1-6,TRBD1,.,TRBV6-5,TGTGCCAGCAACCCCCGGGACAGCCGTAATTCACCCCTCCACTTT,CASNPRDSRNSPLHF
TRBJ2-7,TRBD1,few,TRBV4-2,TGTGCCAGCAGTGGGGACAGGGTCTACGAGCAGTACTTC,CASSGDRVYEQYF
TRBJ2-7,TRBD1,.,TRBV28,TGTGCCAGCAGTTCGGGACAGGGGGTCCACGAGCAGTACTTC,CASSSGQGVHEQYF
TRBJ2-3,TRBD1,.,TRBV6-4,TGTGCCAGCAGTGACTCCCCCGGGACAGGGGGCACAGATACGCAGTATTTT,CASSDSPGTGGTDTQYF
TRBJ1-1,.,.,TRBV28,TGTGCCAGCAGTTTGGGCAGGGCTCTAATGAACACTGAAGCTTTCTTT,CASSLGRALMNTEAFF
TRBJ2-2,TRBD2,.,TRBV9,TGTGCCAGCAGCGTAGTAGGGACTAGCGGGGGGGCCGGCGGGGAGCTGTTTTTT,CASSVVGTSGGAGGELFF
TRBJ2-7,.,.,TRBV11-2,TGTGCCAGCAGCTTTCTGTCCGAAGACAGCGAGCAGTACTTC,CASSFLSEDSEQYF
TRBJ2-7,TRBD2,few,TRBV19,TGTGCCAGTAGTATATCAGCGGGGGGTTCGTGGGAGCAGTACTTC,CASSISAGGSWEQYF
TRBJ2-3,.,once,TRBV3-1/TRBV3-2,TGTGCCAGCAGCCCAGGGGGCACAGATACGCAGTATTTT,CASSPGGTDTQYF
TRBJ1-5,TRBD1,few,TRBV6-2/TRBV6-3,TGTGCCAGCAGTTTAGGCGGACAGGCTTATCAGCCCCAGCATTTT,CASSLGGQAYQPQHF
TRBJ2-1,TRBD1,.,TRBV10-3,TGTGCCATCAGTGATTGGACAGGGGAAGGCGAGCAGTTCTTC,CAISDWTGEGEQFF
TRBJ2-7,TRBD1,.,TRBV7-6,TGTGCCAGCAGCCCTCAGGACAGGAGCGCCTACGAGCAGTACTTC,CASSPQDRSAYEQYF
TRBJ2-7,TRBD2,.,TRBV30,TGTGCCTGGAGCCCCGGGAGGGCCGGAATACACACCTACGAGCAGTACTTC,CAWSPGRAGIHTYEQYF
TRBJ2-7,TRBD2,.,TRBV27,TGTGCCAGCAGTTTACTCTGGGCTAGCGGGGACTACGAGCAGTACTTC,CASSLLWASGDYEQYF
TRBJ2-1,.,.,TRBV10-3,TGTGCCATCAGTGGTACAGTAACCGGAGGCTACAATGAGCAGTTCTTC,CAISGTVTGGYNEQFF
TRBJ2-7,TRBD2,.,TRBV7-9,TGTGCCAGCAGCTACGGCGGGGGGGCCGGTTACGAGCAGTACTTC,CASSYGGGAGYEQYF
TRBJ1-1,.,.,TRBV29-1,TGCAGCGTTGGGAGTCAGATGAACACTGAAGCTTTCTTT,CSVGSQMNTEAFF
TRBJ2-7,TRBD2,.,TRBV5-4,TGTGCCAGCAGCTCCCTCCCGGTTGGGGTAGCGGGGATATCCTACGAGCAGTACTTC,CASSSLPVGVAGISYEQYF
TRBJ2-3,.,once,TRBV9,TGTGCCAGCAGCGTAGAACCCGGTACAGATACGCAGTATTTT,CASSVEPGTDTQYF
TRBJ1-2,TRBD1,.,TRBV30,TGTGCCTGGGGGACGGGACAGGGGGCCGGCTACACCTTC,CAWGTGQGAGYTF
TRBJ2-3,TRBD2,.,TRBV5-1,TGCGCCAGCAGCTCACGGACTAGCGGGAGGGTGGCCAGCACAGATACGCAGTATTTT,CASSSRTSGRVASTDTQYF
TRBJ1-2,TRBD1,.,TRBV27,TGTGCCAGCAGTCCCGCGGGACAGGGAAGGTACTATGGCTACACCTTC,CASSPAGQGRYYGYTF
TRBJ1-5,.,.,TRBV20-1,TGCAGTGCTAGTTGGGAGGCTAATCAGCCCCAGCATTTT,CSASWEANQPQHF
TRBJ1-1,.,.,TRBV7-3,TGTGCCAGCAGCTTGGGCAGGTTGAACACTGAAGCTTTCTTT,CASSLGRLNTEAFF
TRBJ1-4,.,.,TRBV15,TGTGCCACCAGCAGAGATGGGGGGGAAAAACTGTTTTTT,CATSRDGGEKLFF
TRBJ1-5,TRBD1,.,TRBV7-9,TGTGCCAGCAGCCGACTAGGGACAGGGGATCAGCCCCAGCATTTT,CASSRLGTGDQPQHF
TRBJ2-7,.,once,TRBV19,TGTGCCAGTAGTCCATCCTACGAGCAGTACTTC,CASSPSYEQYF
TRBJ1-1,TRBD1,.,TRBV5-1,TGCGCCAGCAGCATGGACGGACAGGGGCGAGCTTTCTTT,CASSMDGQGRAFF
TRBJ2-2,TRBD2,.,TRBV27,TGTGCCAGCAGTTTAGGTCGACTAGCGGGAGGGGGTGGCACCGGGGAGCTGTTTTTT,CASSLGRLAGGGGTGELFF
TRBJ1-2,TRBD1,.,TRBV7-9,TGTGCCAGCACATGGAGCCCGGACAGGGGATATACTAACTATGGCTACACCTTC,CASTWSPDRGYTNYGYTF
TRBJ1-6,.,once,TRBV3-1/TRBV3-2,TGTGCCAGCAGCCAAGGCCTGCGGCATAATTCACCCCTCCACTTT,CASSQGLRHNSPLHF
TRBJ1-2,.,.,TRBV6-1,TGTGCCAGCAGTGAATCAGGGTCCTATGGCTACACCTTC,CASSESGSYGYTF
TRBJ2-2,.,.,TRBV7-2,TGTGCCAGCAGCTCTAAGAACACCGGGGAGCTGTTTTTT,CASSSKNTGELFF
TRBJ1-2,TRBD1,.,TRBV15,TGTGCCACCAGCAGGGGGGACAGGAGGGACTATGGCTACACCTTC,CATSRGDRRDYGYTF
TRBJ1-5,TRBD1,.,TRBV9,TGTGCCACTTGTAATTCCCGGGACAGGGGAAGGCGGCAGCCCCAGCATTTT,CATCNSRDRGRRQPQHF
TRBJ1-1,.,.,TRBV18,TGTGCCAGCTCAGCAGGGGTAGGCACTGAAGCTTTCTTT,CASSAGVGTEAFF
TRBJ1-2,.,.,TRBV5-4,TGTGCCAGCAGCTTGCACGGGGGGCAGGGCCCTCCAAACTATGGCTACACCTTC,CASSLHGGQGPPNYGYTF
TRBJ1-5,TRBD1,many,TRBV19,TGTGCCAGTAGAACCGGGACAGGGACTCGTCAGCCCCAGCATTTT,CASRTGTGTRQPQHF
TRBJ2-7,TRBD2,.,TRBV4-3,TGCGCCAGCAGCCAATCCCGGGACTACTACGAGCAGTACTTC,CASSQSRDYYEQYF
TRBJ2-1,TRBD1,.,TRBV27,TGTGCCAGCACCCTACAGGGGAGCAATGAGCAGTTCTTC,CASTLQGSNEQFF
TRBJ1-2,.,.,TRBV6-5,TGTGCCAGCAGTTACCGTGCAGGCTATGGCTACACCTTC,CASSYRAGYGYTF
TRBJ2-2,.,.,TRBV5-8,TGTGCCAGCAGCTTGGGGGAGCTAGCGTGGGCCGGGGAGCTGTTTTTT,CASSLGELAWAGELFF
TRBJ2-3,TRBD2,.,TRBV9,TGTGCCAGCAGTGTGGCCCCCGGGACTCGGACTAGCGAGAGTACGCAGTATTTT,CASSVAPGTRTSESTQYF
TRBJ2-7,.,.,TRBV9,TGTGCCAGCAGCGGTACCCCACAGGGCTACGAGCAGTACTTC,CASSGTPQGYEQYF
TRBJ2-7,.,.,TRBV2,TGTGCCAGCCACGCGAACTCCTACGAGCAGTACTTC,CASHANSYEQYF
TRBJ1-1,.,.,TRBV7-6,TGTGCCAGCAGCCCCCTTCCGGGGGGGGGCAGGGTGGTCACTGAAGCTTTCTTT,CASSPLPGGGRVVTEAFF
TRBJ1-2,TRBD1,few,TRBV6-2/TRBV6-3,TGTGCCAGCAGTTACTTCGGGACAGGGTATGGCTACACCTTC,CASSYFGTGYGYTF
TRBJ1-2,TRBD1,.,TRBV4-2,TGTGCCAGCAGCCAGGACAGGGGTGGCTACACCTTC,CASSQDRGGYTF
TRBJ2-7,.,.,TRBV25-1,TGTGCCAGCAGTGAATCAATGGGTCAAAATCGCGGCTACGAGCAGTACTTC,CASSESMGQNRGYEQYF
TRBJ1-2,.,.,TRBV19,TGTGCCAGTAGTTTACTACAGGGCAACTATGGCTACACCTTC,CASSLLQGNYGYTF
TRBJ1-6,TRBD1,.,TRBV9,TGTGCCAGCAGCGAGGGGGACAGGGAGCCCGGTAATTCACCCCTCCACTTT,CASSEGDREPGNSPLHF
TRBJ2-5,TRBD2,.,TRBV6-4,TGTGCCAGCAGTGACTCGCCATCTAGCGGGGGACTCCAAGAGACCCAGTACTTC,CASSDSPSSGGLQETQYF